Detailed here is one TCR beta chain. This specimen comes from a study of blood T cell repertoires in COVID-19. Overall study: Specimens from acute and convalescent COVID-19 originated in the United States, Italy and Spain.

Authors' processing steps: Using reference gene primer amplification, nucleated cell counts were estimated. Clones were read by immunoSEQ multiplex PCR, and TCRdb kept only the in-frame ones, dropping some. V, J and clone size derive from that table, while D and trimming were established from the DNA sequence. Here the sample spans 250,000 to 350,000 clones, 70% to 90% being singletons. Those who participated ranged in age from roughly 18 to 90 years and resided in 20 to 25 US areas. The receptor's source is a woman under 30 who had recovered from COVID-19. Input material: PBMCs or T cells enriched from blood (not recorded which).

CDR3 in amino acids: CASSSSGSNTQYF. DNA of the CDR3: TGTGCCAGCAGCTCAAGCGGGAGTAATACGCAGTATTTT. V gene TRBV14 combines with J gene TRBJ2-3; 8 bases map to TRBD2. V gave up 5 bases and J gave up 7 bases; unmatched junction bases: 5. The CDR3 sequence is 13 residues long. Germline CDR1 SGHDN, CDR2 FVKESK.